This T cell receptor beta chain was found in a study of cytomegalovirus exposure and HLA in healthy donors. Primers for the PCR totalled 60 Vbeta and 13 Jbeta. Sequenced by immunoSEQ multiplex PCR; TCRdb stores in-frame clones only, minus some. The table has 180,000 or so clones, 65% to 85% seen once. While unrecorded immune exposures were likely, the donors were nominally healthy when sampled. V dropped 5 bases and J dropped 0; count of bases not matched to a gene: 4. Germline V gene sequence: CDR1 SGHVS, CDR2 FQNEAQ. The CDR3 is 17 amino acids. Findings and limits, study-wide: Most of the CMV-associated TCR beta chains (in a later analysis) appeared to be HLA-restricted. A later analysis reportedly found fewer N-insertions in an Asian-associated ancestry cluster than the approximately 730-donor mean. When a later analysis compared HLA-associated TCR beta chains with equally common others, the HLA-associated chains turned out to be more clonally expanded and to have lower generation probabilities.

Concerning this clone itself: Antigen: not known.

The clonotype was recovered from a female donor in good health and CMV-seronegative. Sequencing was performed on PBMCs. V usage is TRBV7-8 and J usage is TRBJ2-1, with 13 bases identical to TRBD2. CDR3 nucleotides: TGTGCCAGCAGCCAAAGGACTAGCGGGAGCTCCTACAATGAGCAGTTCTTC. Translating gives CASSQRTSGSSYNEQFF. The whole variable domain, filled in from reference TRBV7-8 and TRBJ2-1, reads GAGVSQSPRYKVAKRGQDVALRCDPISGHVSLFWYQQALGQGPEFLTYFQNEAQLDKSGLPSDRFFAERPEGSVSTLKIQRTQQEDSAVYLCASSQRTSGSSYNEQFFGPGTRLTVL.